This TCR beta chain was identified during a study of T cells in Graves' hyperthyroidism and ophthalmopathy. Across the whole study: Staff took peripheral blood when the initial diagnosis was made, before any treatment began. Findings of the study overall: Blood shared most expanded thyroid clonotypes above 0.001. Using 13 V-J features, a model discriminated ophthalmopathy from stable hyperthyroidism.

It was uncontrolled infection, other autoimmune disease, pregnancy or lactation that excluded patients. The table lists this clonotype with many counts. Its antigen is undetermined. V lost 5 bases, J lost 3 bases, and 17 bases lay in between. Germline loops: CDR1 DFQATT, CDR2 SNEGSKA (reference sequence). The CDR3 runs 14 residues. TCR beta CDR3 region amplification was performed from RNA transcripts. The TCR CDR3 first-round RT-PCR relied on the HTBI primer set. TCRdb ran MiXCR on the multiplex PCR reads and lists one entry per CDR3 protein. This table holds some 560,000 distinct CDR3 sequences, more than 15% found once.

The TCR was taken from a woman aged 25 to 39 with Graves' hyperthyroidism. This chain uses TRBV20-1 with TRBJ2-7; D unresolved. The material sequenced was blood. CDR3 in amino acids: CSAWKGREDYEQYF. The CDR3 DNA is TGCAGTGCTTGGAAAGGGCGTGAGGACTACGAGCAGTACTTC.